This T cell receptor beta chain was observed in a study of human T cells and chemical hapten exposure. Points from the study as a whole: Patch test score was positively correlated with the counts of PT1 expanded TCRs. Relative to control repertoires, expanded TCRs gave rise to significantly more large CDR3 similarity clusters.

The library put unique molecular identifiers onto individual cDNA molecules. TCRdb re-analysed the RACE reads in MiXCR, keeping a single row per CDR3 protein. The sample carries about 41,000 distinct CDR3 sequences, 4% recorded once. This clonotype showed up many times. What it binds is unknown. Time point given: patch test 1, 2 weeks after DPC sensitization. Treatment described: therapeutic diphenylcyclopropenone sensitization with weekly scalp DPC. From whole blood left unfractionated, total RNA was extracted. Sample donors consisted of patients with alopecia, aged 18 to 70 years, who were suitable for DPC. The CDR3 has 17 amino acids. Trimming took 5 bases from V and 0 from J, leaving 17 bases between them. CDR1 and CDR2 (germline): MNHEY, SVGEGT.

This material consisted of whole blood, taken in connection with sensitization to the hapten diphenylcyclopropenone (DPC). The chain recombines TRBV6-2 or TRBV6-3 with TRBJ2-4, with D possibly matching TRBD2 (6 bases). The clonotype comes from a man aged 50 to 59 with alopecia areata. Some clones in this sample may be carry-over from other donors' samples. CDR3 nucleotides: TGTGCCAGCAGTCAAAGGAGCGGAGGGTTAGCCAAAAACATTCAGTACTTC. Protein sequence: CASSQRSGGLAKNIQYF.